These T cell receptor beta chains were read from a single sample in a study of CD8 T cells in ankylosing spondylitis. Using its own MiXCR run on the 5' RACE reads, TCRdb lists one record per CDR3 protein. The sample has 250,000 to 350,000 distinct CDR3 sequences, over 15% seen once. The sequenced material came from blood, either unsorted or a sorted T cell fraction (not recorded which). Receptors originate from a male donor with ankylosing spondylitis or in good health (not recorded which). Both conserved end residues are part of each CDR3. The D gene is left open where the match is weak. Only some rows state a clone size, as once, few, many or a class for expanded clones.

TRBV30,.,TRBJ2-1,TRBD2,CAWRASGRAFEQFF,TGTGCCTGGAGGGCTAGCGGGAGGGCCTTTGAGCAGTTCTTC
TRBV20-1,.,TRBJ2-2,.,CSARRQGGAGELFF,TGCAGTGCTAGAAGGCAGGGGGGGGCCGGGGAGCTGTTTTTT
TRBV14,.,TRBJ1-2,TRBD1,CASSARTGGHGYTF,TGTGCCAGCAGCGCTAGGACAGGGGGACATGGCTACACCTTC
TRBV20-1,.,TRBJ1-1,.,CSAPPPVTNTEAFF,TGCAGTGCCCCCCCCCCAGTGACTAACACTGAAGCTTTCTTT
TRBV11-2,.,TRBJ2-3,.,CASSLGAGWADTQYF,TGTGCCAGCAGCTTAGGGGCGGGATGGGCAGATACGCAGTATTTT
TRBV5-4,few,TRBJ2-2,.,CASSLRGGTTGELFF,TGTGCCAGCAGCCTGAGGGGGGGTACCACCGGGGAGCTGTTTTTT
TRBV27,.,TRBJ2-5,TRBD2,CASSLRLAGGQQETQYF,TGTGCCAGCAGTTTAAGGCTAGCGGGGGGACAGCAAGAGACCCAGTACTTC
TRBV9,few,TRBJ2-3,.,CASSLRGTSTDTQYF,TGTGCCAGCAGCCTCCGGGGCACCAGCACAGATACGCAGTATTTT
TRBV20-1,.,TRBJ2-1,.,CSASVGGGNHEQFF,TGCAGTGCTTCCGTTGGTGGCGGGAACCATGAGCAGTTCTTC
TRBV7-2,once,TRBJ1-1,.,CASSFRGRGNTEAFF,TGTGCCAGCAGCTTTAGGGGTCGGGGGAACACTGAAGCTTTCTTT
TRBV5-1,few,TRBJ1-5,TRBD1,CASSMTGNPNQPQHF,TGCGCCAGCAGCATGACAGGGAACCCCAATCAGCCCCAGCATTTT
TRBV12-3/TRBV12-4,many,TRBJ1-2,.,CASSLEGYGYTF,TGTGCCAGCAGTTTAGAGGGGTATGGCTACACCTTC
TRBV24-1,few,TRBJ2-1,TRBD1,CATSDRPGTGIEQFF,TGTGCCACCAGTGACCGTCCCGGGACAGGAATTGAGCAGTTCTTC
TRBV5-1,.,TRBJ1-5,TRBD1,CASSPGQGAIDQPQHF,TGCGCCAGCAGCCCCGGACAGGGGGCTATTGATCAGCCCCAGCATTTT
TRBV20-1,many,TRBJ2-1,TRBD2,CSAPGTSGNEQFF,TGCAGTGCTCCCGGGACTAGCGGGAATGAGCAGTTCTTC
TRBV10-3,.,TRBJ2-3,TRBD2,CAFSTSGGTDTQYF,TGTGCCTTTTCGACTAGCGGGGGCACAGATACGCAGTATTTT
TRBV5-1,few,TRBJ1-4,.,CASRLVATNEKLFF,TGCGCCAGCCGACTAGTTGCAACTAATGAAAAACTGTTTTTT
TRBV5-6,.,TRBJ2-2,.,CASSIAGPNTGELFF,TGTGCCAGCAGCATTGCCGGACCTAACACCGGGGAGCTGTTTTTT
TRBV5-5,.,TRBJ2-5,.,CASSFWTQETQYF,TGTGCCAGCAGCTTTTGGACACAAGAGACCCAGTACTTC
TRBV5-5,few,TRBJ1-3,.,CASSLSTSGNTIYF,TGTGCCAGCAGCTTGTCCACCTCTGGAAACACCATATATTTT
TRBV5-1,.,TRBJ2-3,TRBD2,CASSLGGLAARSTDTQYF,TGCGCCAGCAGCTTGGGGGGACTAGCGGCAAGAAGCACAGATACGCAGTATTTT
TRBV3-1,.,TRBJ2-3,TRBD2,CASSRGGSASTDTQYF,TGTGCCAGCAGCCGGGGGGGTAGCGCGAGCACAGATACGCAGTATTTT
TRBV10-3,few,TRBJ1-4,.,CAISEALSPTNEKLFF,TGTGCCATCAGTGAGGCCCTTTCCCCAACTAATGAAAAACTGTTTTTT
TRBV7-8,.,TRBJ2-3,.,CASSSNRDTDTQYF,TGTGCCAGCAGCTCCAACAGGGACACAGATACGCAGTATTTT
TRBV18,.,TRBJ1-2,.,CASSHPRDSYGYTF,TGTGCCAGCTCCCACCCCAGAGACAGCTATGGCTACACCTTC
TRBV12-3/TRBV12-4,.,TRBJ2-3,TRBD2,CASSLYTGGGTDTQYF,TGTGCCAGCAGTTTATATACGGGAGGAGGCACAGATACGCAGTATTTT
TRBV3-1,few,TRBJ2-1,.,CASSQDLVQGRNEQFF,TGTGCCAGCAGCCAAGATCTAGTCCAGGGCCGGAATGAGCAGTTCTTC
TRBV5-1,.,TRBJ2-2,.,CASSDQGTGELFF,TGCGCCAGCAGCGATCAGGGTACCGGGGAGCTGTTTTTT
TRBV24-1,.,TRBJ2-3,.,CATSDPTGLPYTDTQYF,TGTGCCACCAGTGACCCCACGGGACTTCCTTACACAGATACGCAGTATTTT
TRBV30,.,TRBJ1-6,.,CAWSVLGISPLHF,TGTGCCTGGAGTGTACTCGGTATTTCACCCCTCCACTTT
TRBV5-1,few,TRBJ1-2,TRBD1,CASKSNTGESYGYTF,TGCGCCAGCAAATCTAATACAGGGGAGAGCTATGGCTACACCTTC
TRBV28,.,TRBJ2-5,.,CASSHDLKETQYF,TGTGCCAGCAGCCATGACTTGAAAGAGACCCAGTACTTC
TRBV5-1,.,TRBJ2-1,.,CASSTPRDGGNEQFF,TGCGCCAGCAGCACGCCGAGGGACGGGGGCAATGAGCAGTTCTTC
TRBV12-3/TRBV12-4,few,TRBJ2-1,.,CASSLNTYNEQFF,TGTGCCAGCAGTTTAAACACCTACAATGAGCAGTTCTTC
TRBV20-1,.,TRBJ2-5,.,CSARAGVGGVQETQYF,TGCAGTGCTAGAGCCGGGGTTGGCGGGGTCCAAGAGACCCAGTACTTC
TRBV7-2,.,TRBJ2-3,.,CASSLSGPGTQYF,TGTGCCAGCAGCTTGAGCGGACCAGGCACGCAGTATTTT
TRBV7-2,few,TRBJ1-2,TRBD1,CASSLTGGGDYGYTF,TGTGCCAGCAGCCTTACAGGGGGCGGCGACTATGGCTACACCTTC
TRBV10-3,.,TRBJ2-1,TRBD1,CAAQGAYNEQFF,TGTGCCGCACAGGGGGCCTACAATGAGCAGTTCTTC
TRBV5-1,many,TRBJ2-3,.,CASSDGTPSTDTQYF,TGCGCCAGCAGCGACGGGACACCCAGCACAGATACGCAGTATTTT
TRBV20-1,few,TRBJ2-3,.,CSASKGGEDTQYF,TGCAGTGCTTCAAAGGGGGGAGAGGATACGCAGTATTTT
TRBV20-1,.,TRBJ2-1,TRBD2,CSARDRRGRDNEQFF,TGCAGTGCTAGAGATCGGCGGGGGAGAGACAATGAGCAGTTCTTC
TRBV5-1,.,TRBJ2-4,.,CASSLGDTKNIQYF,TGCGCCAGCAGCTTGGGGGATACCAAAAACATTCAGTACTTC
TRBV28,.,TRBJ1-6,TRBD1,CASTTGLGPTDYNSPLHF,TGTGCCAGCACGACAGGGTTGGGGCCCACGGACTATAATTCACCCCTCCACTTT
TRBV5-6,few,TRBJ1-4,.,CASSGGDTLNEKLFF,TGTGCCAGCAGCGGGGGGGACACTCTTAATGAAAAACTGTTTTTT
TRBV11-1,few,TRBJ2-2,.,CASSLASSGLPGELFF,TGTGCCAGCAGCTTAGCCTCGTCAGGTTTACCCGGGGAGCTGTTTTTT
TRBV5-1,few,TRBJ2-2,TRBD1,CASSFGQVNTGELFF,TGCGCCAGCAGCTTCGGACAGGTTAACACCGGGGAGCTGTTTTTT
TRBV5-1,many,TRBJ2-5,TRBD2,CASSLGWGGRRETQYF,TGCGCCAGCAGCTTGGGTTGGGGGGGACGGCGAGAGACCCAGTACTTC
TRBV20-1,many,TRBJ1-1,.,CSATGGAWDTEAFF,TGCAGTGCTACCGGGGGCGCGTGGGACACTGAAGCTTTCTTT
TRBV6-1,many,TRBJ2-3,.,CASSRRLSTDTQYF,TGTGCCAGCAGTCGACGGCTTAGCACAGATACGCAGTATTTT
TRBV7-6,.,TRBJ2-5,.,CASSYLDGGSQYF,TGTGCCAGCAGCTACCTTGATGGCGGGTCCCAGTACTTC
TRBV5-6,.,TRBJ2-1,.,CASSLVALSSYNEQFF,TGTGCCAGCAGCTTGGTAGCTCTCAGCTCCTACAATGAGCAGTTCTTC
TRBV12-3/TRBV12-4,.,TRBJ2-3,.,CASSLGDHSTDTQYF,TGTGCCAGCAGTTTAGGCGACCACAGCACAGATACGCAGTATTTT
TRBV12-3/TRBV12-4,many,TRBJ2-3,.,CASSPEGTQYF,TGTGCCAGCAGCCCAGAAGGTACGCAGTATTTT
TRBV6-1,.,TRBJ2-6,.,CASRHTVSGANVLTF,TGTGCCAGCAGGCATACGGTATCTGGGGCCAACGTCCTGACTTTC
TRBV20-1,few,TRBJ2-1,TRBD2,CSARSEREFGEQFF,TGCAGTGCTAGGAGCGAGCGGGAGTTTGGTGAGCAGTTCTTC
TRBV20-1,.,TRBJ2-1,TRBD2,CSASGTSGSSYNEQFF,TGCAGTGCGTCCGGGACTAGCGGGAGCTCCTACAATGAGCAGTTCTTC
TRBV5-8,.,TRBJ1-5,TRBD1,CASSPGQGFQPQHF,TGTGCCAGCAGCCCAGGACAGGGCTTTCAGCCCCAGCATTTT
TRBV5-1,.,TRBJ2-5,.,CASSFTGSVETQYF,TGCGCCAGCAGCTTCACAGGGAGTGTGGAGACCCAGTACTTC